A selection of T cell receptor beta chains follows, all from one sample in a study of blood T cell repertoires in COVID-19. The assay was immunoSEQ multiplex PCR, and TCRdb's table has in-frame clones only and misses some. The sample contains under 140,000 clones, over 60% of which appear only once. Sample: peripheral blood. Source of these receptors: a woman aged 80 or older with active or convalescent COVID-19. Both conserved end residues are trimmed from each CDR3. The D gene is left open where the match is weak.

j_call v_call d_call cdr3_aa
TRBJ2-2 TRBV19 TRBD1 ATSPAGTGNTGELF
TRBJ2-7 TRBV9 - ASSLTGTTTYEQY
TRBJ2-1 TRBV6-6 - ASRQGSGYRQF
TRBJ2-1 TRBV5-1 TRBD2 ASSTTSGGWDEQF
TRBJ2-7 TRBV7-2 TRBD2 ATRAHVSGRLREQY
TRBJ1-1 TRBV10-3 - AISVTAGNTEAF
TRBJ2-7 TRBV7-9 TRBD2 ASSLGVAGEDEQY
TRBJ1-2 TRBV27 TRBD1 ATIPPRTGSYYGYT
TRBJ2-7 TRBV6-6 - ASSYTFQDPGEQY
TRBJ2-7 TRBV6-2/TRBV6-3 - ASSPRGASYEQY
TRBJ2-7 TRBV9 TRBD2 ASSQGLAGGPGMYEQY
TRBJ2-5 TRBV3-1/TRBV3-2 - ASSETTSLGETQY
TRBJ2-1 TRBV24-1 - ATSDFTSSGYNEQF
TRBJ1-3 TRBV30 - AWSVNSKSTIY
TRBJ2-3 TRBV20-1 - SARAGLAQY
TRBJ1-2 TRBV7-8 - ASSLARTIYGYT
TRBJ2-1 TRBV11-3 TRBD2 ASSLYWRGDNEQF
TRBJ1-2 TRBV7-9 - AGGTDLYGYT
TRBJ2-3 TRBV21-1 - ASSPRAGDTQY
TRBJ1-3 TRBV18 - ASSGDSSGNTIY
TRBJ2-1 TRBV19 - ASMTGDAYNEQF
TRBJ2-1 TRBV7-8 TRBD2 ASSLTSGGYNEQF
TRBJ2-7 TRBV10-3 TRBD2 AISGTGLATYEQY
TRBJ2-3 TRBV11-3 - ASSPDKGPQSAGVRDTQY
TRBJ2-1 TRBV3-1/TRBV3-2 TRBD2 ASSQGWAGGPSNEQF
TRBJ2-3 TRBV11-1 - ASSTRDLSTDTQY
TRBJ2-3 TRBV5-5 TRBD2 ASSLALAGVDTQY
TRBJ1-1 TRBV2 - ASSGGVGTEAF
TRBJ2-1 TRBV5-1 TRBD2 ASSSPVGAGFGTGEQF
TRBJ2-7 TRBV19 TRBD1 ASSIGRGRGGEQY
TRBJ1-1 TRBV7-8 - ASSFTGPTEAF
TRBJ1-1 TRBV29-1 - SVDRQVNTEAF
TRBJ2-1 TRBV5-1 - ASSSTRGSIYNEQF
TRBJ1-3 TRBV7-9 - ASSLPQAGNTIY
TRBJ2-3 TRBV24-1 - ATSAADTQY
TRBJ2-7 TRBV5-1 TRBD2 ASTLGLAGGSEQY
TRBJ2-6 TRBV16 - ASSQFNSGANVLT
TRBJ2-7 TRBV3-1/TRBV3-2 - ASSQDIAVPGQY
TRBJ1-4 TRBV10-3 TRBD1 ATGQGAVNEKLF
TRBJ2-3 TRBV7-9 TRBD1 ASSPRDRWGTQY
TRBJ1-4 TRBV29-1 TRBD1 SVGDRATNEKLF
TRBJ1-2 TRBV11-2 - ASSLDLGTDGYT
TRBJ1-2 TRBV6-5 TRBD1 ASRRVQGDYGYT
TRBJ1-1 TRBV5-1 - ASSLGQQNTEAF
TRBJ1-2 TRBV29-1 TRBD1 SASGQDFNYGYT
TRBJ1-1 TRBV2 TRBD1 ASNLMTGDPEAF
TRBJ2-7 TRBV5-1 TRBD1 ASSREGQVYYEQY
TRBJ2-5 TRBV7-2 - ASSPDSQETQY
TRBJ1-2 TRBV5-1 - ASSLVATNYGYT